The 16 T cell receptor beta chains below were found in one sample sequenced in a study of blood T cells in healthy people across ages. The second PCR ran about 6 to 12 cycles with a sample-barcoded 5' primer and J-beta primers. One entry per CDR3 protein, called by TCRdb with MiXCR from the 5' RACE reads. This sample yields hundreds of thousands of distinct CDR3 sequences, of which roughly 24% are seen a single time; 2.5% to 3.5% belongs to the top ten. These data also featured in a second study, about T cells of mothers and their children.

Sequenced sample: blood. The origin of the receptors is a boy aged 5-17 years in good health.

This chain uses TRBV7-9 with TRBJ2-2; possible D gene TRBD1, 6 bases. Trimming took off 1 base at V and 6 bases at J, with 18 bases between the two ends. CDR3 size: 17 residues. Looked up from germline, CDR1 is SEHNR and CDR2 is FQNEAQ (reference sequence). DNA of the CDR3: TGTGCCAGCAGCTTAGGGGGGCTACCCGCCTTCTCCGGGGAGCTGTTTTTT. Translating gives CASSLGGLPAFSGELFF.

This chain links TRBV28 with TRBJ2-4, with 8 positions matching TRBD1. With 3 bases clipped from V and 2 bases from J, the junction kept 6 bases outside the gene matches. This CDR3 has 16 amino acids. The V gene's germline CDR1 is MDHEN and CDR2 SYDVKM. CDR3 sequence reads: CASSLGQGATKNIQYF. CDR3 coding DNA: TGTGCCAGCAGTTTGGGTCAGGGGGCCACCAAAAACATTCAGTACTTC. The full variable domain, rest sourced from reference TRBV28 and TRBJ2-4, is DVKVTQSSRYLVKRTGEKVFLECVQDMDHENMFWYRQDPGLGLRLIYFSYDVKMKEKGDIPEGYSVSREKKERFSLILESASTNQTSMYLCASSLGQGATKNIQYFGAGTRLSVL.

The chain links TRBV5-4 to TRBJ1-1; D is unresolved. V gave up 0 bases and J gave up 9 bases, with 12 bases separating them. The CDR3 has 13 amino acids. The germline V gene encodes CDR1 SGHNT and CDR2 YYREEE (reference sequence). The CDR3 bases are TGTGCCAGCAGCTTGGCGCTGGACTCGAAAGCTTTCTTT. Translation: CASSLALDSKAFF. Based on the CDR3 plus reference TRBV5-4 and TRBJ1-1, the full variable domain is ETGVTQSPTHLIKTRGQQVTLRCSSQSGHNTVSWYQQALGQGPQFIFQYYREEENGRGNFPPRFSGLQFPNYSSELNVNALELDDSALYLCASSLALDSKAFFGQGTRLTVV.

A remark on this clonotype: The junction shows a germline mismatch at one end, possibly a read error. The chain couples TRBV7-3 to TRBJ2-2; 8 nucleotides agree with TRBD2. Germline lookup yields CDR1 SGHTA and CDR2 FQGTGA. This CDR3 comprises 17 residues. The DNA of the CDR3 is TGTGCCAGCAGCCTAACCGCGGGACTAGCGAACACCGGGGAGCTGTTTTTT. This encodes CASSLTAGLANTGELFF. Supplemented by reference TRBV7-3 and TRBJ2-2, the full variable domain reads GAGVSQTPSNKVTEKGKYVELRCDPISGHTALYWYRQSLGQGPEFLIYFQGTGAADDSGLPNDRFFAVRPEGSVSTLKIQRTERGDSAVYLCASSLTAGLANTGELFFGEGSRLTVL.

In this sample, this clonotype turned up a few times. J is TRBJ2-3 and V is TRBV7-9, with D maybe TRBD1 (6 bases). V was shortened by 4 bases and J by 1 base, with 18 bases between the two germline ends. The germline gives CDR1 SEHNR, CDR2 FQNEAQ (reference sequence). CDR3 length: 17 residues. The CDR3 protein is CASSSKPTNRGTDTQYF. CDR3 sequence (DNA): TGTGCCAGCAGCTCCAAACCGACTAACAGGGGCACAGATACGCAGTATTTT.

The rearrangement links TRBV7-9 to TRBJ2-7; 10 bases fit TRBD1. The CDR3 sequence is 14 residues long. Germline CDR1 reads SEHNR; CDR2 reads FQNEAQ (reference sequence). Trimming took 6 bases from V and 3 from J; bases not matched to a gene: 5. The CDR3 loop reads CASRPGQGNYEQYF. The CDR3 region has the DNA TGTGCCAGCAGGCCGGGACAGGGGAACTACGAGCAGTACTTC.

This clonotype was seen a handful of times. The V gene is TRBV15, the J gene TRBJ1-1; D remains ambiguous. V was shortened by 1 base and J by 3 bases, with 12 bases between the two germline ends. Per germline, CDR1 LNHNV and CDR2 YYDKDF (reference sequence). The CDR3 has 15 residues. The CDR3 loop reads CATSRASGPDTEAFF. DNA for the CDR3: TGTGCCACCAGCAGAGCCAGCGGTCCGGACACTGAAGCTTTCTTT.

The chain uses TRBV2 and TRBJ2-5; 10 positions agree with TRBD1. The end of the DNA fits TRBJ2-1 better, so the J call may be wrong. The CDR3 covers 13 residues. The germline gives CDR1 SNHLY, CDR2 FYNNEI. The CDR3 nucleotides read TGTGCCAGCGGGACAGGGGAGTCGATAGAGCAGTTCTTC. This encodes CASGTGESIEQFF.

This rearrangement joins TRBV20-1 to TRBJ2-4; tentatively, D is TRBD1 (5 bases). V lost 4 bases, J lost 12 bases, and 13 bases lay in between. The CDR3 contains 11 residues. Germline V lookup: CDR1 DFQATT, CDR2 SNEGSKA (reference sequence). The CDR3 region has the DNA TGCAGTGCTACAGGGTCCCTGGCTCAGTACTTC. This translates into CSATGSLAQYF.

This clonotype has a handful of counts. One junction end does not reproduce the germline sequence, and a read error may be involved. The gene calls are TRBV9 and TRBJ1-2; 7 positions match TRBD1. CDR1 SGDLS and CDR2 YYNGEE come from the germline V gene. There are 14 residues in the CDR3. CDR3 protein: CAGSASRTTGGYTF. The CDR3 DNA reads TGTGCCGGCAGCGCATCGAGAACGACAGGGGGCTACACCTTC.

The chain joins TRBV7-9 to TRBJ1-1; D is unclear. The ends were cut back, 1 base at V and 0 bases at J, with 9 bases in the middle. Per germline, CDR1 SEHNR and CDR2 FQNEAQ (reference sequence). The CDR3 runs 15 residues. The CDR3 DNA sequence: TGTGCCAGCAGCTTAGATCTGCGGATGAACACTGAAGCTTTCTTT. Amino acid sequence: CASSLDLRMNTEAFF.

The chain has TRBV4-1 and TRBJ2-2; 14 positions match TRBD2. Germline-derived CDR1 and CDR2 are MGHRA and YSYEKL. The CDR3 has 18 residues. Losses at the gene ends were 3 bases for V and 2 bases for J; bases not matched to a gene: 5. CDR3 coding DNA: TGCGCCAGCAGCCAGCGCGGACTAGCGGGGGGTAACACCGGGGAGCTGTTTTTT. Translating it yields CASSQRGLAGGNTGELFF.

For the CDR3, the DNA is TGTGCCAGCAGTGAACAGGAGACCTACGAGCAGTACTTC. Protein product: CASSEQETYEQYF. The chain links TRBV6-5 to TRBJ2-5, with D maybe TRBD1 (5 bases). Near its end, the DNA agrees better with TRBJ2-7, so the J call may be wrong. CDR3 length: 13 amino acids. Germline V CDR1 and CDR2: MNHEY, SVGAGI.

CDR3 DNA: TGCGCCAGTCGGGACTTTAGCTCTGGGGCCAACGTCCTGACTTTC. Residues: CASRDFSSGANVLTF. V usage is TRBV5-1 and J usage is TRBJ2-6; a weak D match, TRBD2 (6 bases). This CDR3 is built from 15 residues. V was cut by 8 bases and J by 0 bases, with 12 bases left in between. In germline, CDR1 is SGHRS, CDR2 YFSETQ.

V is TRBV2 and J is TRBJ2-5; tentative D call: TRBD2 (5 bases). The DNA end favors TRBJ2-1, so the J call may be wrong. This CDR3 comprises 14 residues. Germline lookup yields CDR1 SNHLY and CDR2 FYNNEI. The CDR3: CASSERADYNEQFF. The CDR3 nucleotides are TGTGCCAGCAGTGAGCGGGCGGACTACAATGAGCAGTTCTTC.

There are a few counts of this clonotype. This chain links TRBV9 with TRBJ2-5; perhaps TRBD2 as D (6 bases). The CDR3 length is 15 residues. Germline loops: CDR1 SGDLS, CDR2 YYNGEE. The germline V and J ends were trimmed by 0 bases and 0 bases, with 9 bases remaining between them. This chain's CDR3 is CASSVGGADQETQYF. CDR3 coding DNA: TGTGCCAGCAGCGTAGGCGGGGCGGACCAAGAGACCCAGTACTTC.